The present entry profiles one T cell receptor beta chain with its context. These data come from a study of technical replicates of blood from several donors. J lost 0 bases, V lost 6 bases, and 5 bases had no gene match. The germline gives CDR1 MGHRA, CDR2 YSYEKL. This CDR3 contains 14 residues. Profiling relied on immunoSEQ multiplex PCR, and the TCRdb table lists in-frame clones only, not all of them. This sample has roughly 68,000 clones, with around 94% found just once. The chain couples TRBV4-1 to TRBJ2-7, with 7 bases fitting TRBD2. Sequencing used T cells isolated from PBMCs. The receptor comes from a human donor in good health. CDR3 loop: CASSPPSGSYEQYF. Written as DNA, the CDR3 is TGCGCCAGCAGTCCGCCTAGCGGCTCCTACGAGCAGTACTTC.